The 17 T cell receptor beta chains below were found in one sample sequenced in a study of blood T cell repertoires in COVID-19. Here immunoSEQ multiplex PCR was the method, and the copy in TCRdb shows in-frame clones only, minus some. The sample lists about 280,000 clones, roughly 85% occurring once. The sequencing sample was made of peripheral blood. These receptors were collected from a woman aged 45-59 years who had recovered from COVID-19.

CDR3: CASSLGGGTSGDTQYF. The DNA of the CDR3 is TGCGCCAGCAGCTTGGGAGGTGGGACTAGCGGGGATACGCAGTATTTT. This chain connects TRBV5-1 to TRBJ2-3; TRBD2 matches 12 bases. Germline-derived CDR1 and CDR2 are SGHRS and YFSETQ. J was trimmed by 6 bases and V by 0 bases; bases with no gene match: 5. This CDR3 is 16 amino acids long.

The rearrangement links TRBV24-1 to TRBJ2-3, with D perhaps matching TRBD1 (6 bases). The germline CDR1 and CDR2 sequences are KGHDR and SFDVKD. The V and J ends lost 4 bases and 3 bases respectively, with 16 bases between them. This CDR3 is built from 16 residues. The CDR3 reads CATSDPHRVGTDTQYF. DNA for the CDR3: TGTGCCACCAGTGACCCTCACAGGGTTGGGACAGATACGCAGTATTTT.

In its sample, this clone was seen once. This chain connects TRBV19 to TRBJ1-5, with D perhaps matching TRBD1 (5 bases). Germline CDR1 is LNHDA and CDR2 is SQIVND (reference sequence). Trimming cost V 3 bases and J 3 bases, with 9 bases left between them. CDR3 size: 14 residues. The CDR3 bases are TGTGCCAGTAGTATTTGGGGCTACAATCAGCCCCAGCATTTT. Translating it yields CASSIWGYNQPQHF.

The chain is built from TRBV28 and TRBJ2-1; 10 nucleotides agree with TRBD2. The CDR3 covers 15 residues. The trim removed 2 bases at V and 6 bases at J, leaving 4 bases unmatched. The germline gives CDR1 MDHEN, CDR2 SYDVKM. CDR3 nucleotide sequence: TGTGCCAGCAGTTTAACTAGCGGGGTAGTCAATGAGCAGTTCTTC. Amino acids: CASSLTSGVVNEQFF.

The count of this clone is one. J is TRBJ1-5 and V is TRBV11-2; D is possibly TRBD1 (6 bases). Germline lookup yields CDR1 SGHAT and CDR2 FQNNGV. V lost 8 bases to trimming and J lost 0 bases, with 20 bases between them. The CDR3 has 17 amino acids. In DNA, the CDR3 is TGTGCCAGCTCCACGGGGAGGGGGATCGATAGCAATCAGCCCCAGCATTTT. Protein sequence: CASSTGRGIDSNQPQHF. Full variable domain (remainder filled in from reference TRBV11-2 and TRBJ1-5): EAGVAQSPRYKIIEKRQSVAFWCNPISGHATLYWYQQILGQGPKLLIQFQNNGVVDDSQLPKDRFSAERLKGVDSTLKIQPAKLEDSAVYLCASSTGRGIDSNQPQHFGDGTRLSIL.

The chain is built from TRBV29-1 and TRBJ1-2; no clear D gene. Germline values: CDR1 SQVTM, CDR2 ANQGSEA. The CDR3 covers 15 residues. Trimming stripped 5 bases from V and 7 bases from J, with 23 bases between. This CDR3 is CSVSFWSPIGSGYTF. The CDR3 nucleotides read TGCAGCGTTTCCTTCTGGTCGCCAATCGGTAGTGGCTACACCTTC.

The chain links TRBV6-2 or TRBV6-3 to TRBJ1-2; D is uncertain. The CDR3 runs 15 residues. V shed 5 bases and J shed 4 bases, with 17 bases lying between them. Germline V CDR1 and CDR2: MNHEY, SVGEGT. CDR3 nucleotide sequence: TGTGCCAGCAGTCCCGTTGGGTCGGGTCTCTATGGCTACACCTTC. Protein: CASSPVGSGLYGYTF.

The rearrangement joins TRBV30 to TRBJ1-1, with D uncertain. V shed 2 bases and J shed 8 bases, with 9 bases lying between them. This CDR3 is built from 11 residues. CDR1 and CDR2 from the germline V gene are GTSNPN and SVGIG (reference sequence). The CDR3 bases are TGTGCCTGGAGTCGGAGGGTCGAAGCTTTCTTT. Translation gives CAWSRRVEAFF.

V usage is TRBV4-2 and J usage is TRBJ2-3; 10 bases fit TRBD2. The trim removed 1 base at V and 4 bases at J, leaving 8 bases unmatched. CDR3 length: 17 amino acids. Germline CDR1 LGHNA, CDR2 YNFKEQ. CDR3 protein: CASSQGVSGRTADTQYF. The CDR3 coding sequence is TGTGCCAGCAGCCAAGGGGTTAGCGGGAGGACGGCAGATACGCAGTATTTT.

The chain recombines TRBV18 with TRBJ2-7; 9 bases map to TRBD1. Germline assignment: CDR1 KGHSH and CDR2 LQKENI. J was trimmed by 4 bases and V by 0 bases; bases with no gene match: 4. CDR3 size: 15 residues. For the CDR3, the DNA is TGTGCCAGCTCACCACCTACAGGGGGCCAGTACGAGCAGTACTTC. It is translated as CASSPPTGGQYEQYF.

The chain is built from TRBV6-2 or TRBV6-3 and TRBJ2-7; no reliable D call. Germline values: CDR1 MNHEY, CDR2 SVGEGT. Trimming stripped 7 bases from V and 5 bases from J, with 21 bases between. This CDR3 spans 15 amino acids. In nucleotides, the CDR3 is TGTGCCAGCACCCCGGGTGGGCATCGTTTCGACGAGCAGTACTTC. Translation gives CASTPGGHRFDEQYF.

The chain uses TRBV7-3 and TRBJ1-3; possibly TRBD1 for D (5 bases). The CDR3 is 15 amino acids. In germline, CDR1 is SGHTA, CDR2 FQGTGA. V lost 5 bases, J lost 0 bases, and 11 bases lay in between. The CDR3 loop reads CASSLTGDSGNTIYF. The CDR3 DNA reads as TGTGCCAGCAGCCTCACGGGGGACTCTGGAAACACCATATATTTT.

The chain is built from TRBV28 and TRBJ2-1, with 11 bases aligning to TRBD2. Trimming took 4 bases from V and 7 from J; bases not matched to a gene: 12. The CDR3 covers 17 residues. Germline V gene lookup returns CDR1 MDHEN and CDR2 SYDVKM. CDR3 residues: CASSSLLAGELGNEQFF. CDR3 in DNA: TGTGCCAGCAGTTCTCTACTAGCGGGAGAATTAGGGAATGAGCAGTTCTTC.

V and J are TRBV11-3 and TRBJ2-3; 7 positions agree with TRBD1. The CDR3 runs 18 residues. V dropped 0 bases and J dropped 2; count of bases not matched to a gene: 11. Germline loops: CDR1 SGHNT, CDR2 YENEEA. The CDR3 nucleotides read TGTGCCAGCAGCTTAGACCGGATCGGGGACAGTTACACAGATACGCAGTATTTT. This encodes CASSLDRIGDSYTDTQYF.

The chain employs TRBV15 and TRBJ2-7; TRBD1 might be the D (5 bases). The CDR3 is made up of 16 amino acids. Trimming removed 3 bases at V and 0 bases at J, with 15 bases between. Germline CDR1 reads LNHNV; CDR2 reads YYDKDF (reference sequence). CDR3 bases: TGTGCCACCAGCAGTGAAGGGGCTTTAAGCTCCTACGAGCAGTACTTC. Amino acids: CATSSEGALSSYEQYF. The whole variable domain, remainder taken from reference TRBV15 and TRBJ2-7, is DAMVIQNPRYQVTQFGKPVTLSCSQTLNHNVMYWYQQKSSQAPKLLFHYYDKDFNNEADTPDNFQSRRPNTSFCFLDIRSPGLGDTAMYLCATSSEGALSSYEQYFGPGTRLTVT.

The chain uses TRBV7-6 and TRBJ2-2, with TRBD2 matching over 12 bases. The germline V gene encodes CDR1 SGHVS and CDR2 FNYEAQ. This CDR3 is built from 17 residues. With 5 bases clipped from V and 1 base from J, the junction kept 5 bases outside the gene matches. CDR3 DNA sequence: TGTGCCAGCAGCCGCTCGGGACTAGCGGGGAACACCGGGGAGCTGTTTTTT. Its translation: CASSRSGLAGNTGELFF.

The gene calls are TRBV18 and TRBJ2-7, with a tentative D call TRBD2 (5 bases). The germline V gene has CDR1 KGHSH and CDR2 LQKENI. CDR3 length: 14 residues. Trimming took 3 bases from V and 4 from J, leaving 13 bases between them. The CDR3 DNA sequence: TGTGCCAGCTCACCTCCCGCGGGCCCGTACGAGCAGTACTTC. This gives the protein CASSPPAGPYEQYF.